Below, 10 T cell receptor beta chains from the same sample are listed, as sequenced in a study of blood T cell repertoires in COVID-19. Generated by immunoSEQ multiplex PCR, the TCRdb table keeps only in-frame clones and is missing some. Of 150,000 to 180,000 clones listed, 60% to 85% are singletons. Material for sequencing was peripheral blood. All receptors come from an elderly man with acute or convalescent COVID-19.

The genes are TRBV11-2 and TRBJ1-1; maybe TRBD1 (6 bases). The CDR3 length is 13 residues. From germline, CDR1 is SGHAT and CDR2 FQNNGV. The V end was cut by 3 bases, the J end by 8 bases, with 13 bases between. The CDR3 loop reads CASSFPGTIEAFF. The CDR3 DNA reads as TGTGCCAGCAGCTTCCCCGGGACAATAGAAGCTTTCTTT.

The J gene is TRBJ1-3, the V gene TRBV7-9; 8 bases agree with TRBD1. The CDR3 runs 14 residues. J gave up 4 bases and V 6 bases, and 5 bases lay outside the gene matches. Germline loops: CDR1 SEHNR, CDR2 FQNEAQ (reference sequence). The CDR3 is CASRVQGVGNTIYF. The CDR3 DNA follows: TGTGCCAGCAGGGTACAGGGGGTCGGAAACACCATATATTTT.

The genes are TRBV7-2 and TRBJ1-2; D not resolved. Germline V lookup: CDR1 SGHTA, CDR2 FQGNSA. CDR3 length: 13 amino acids. Trimming took off 5 bases at V and 2 bases at J, with 9 bases between the two ends. The CDR3 loop reads CASSPDKNYGYTF. Written as DNA, the CDR3 is TGTGCCAGCAGCCCCGACAAGAACTATGGCTACACCTTC.

The J gene is TRBJ1-2, the V gene TRBV15; perhaps TRBD1 as D (6 bases). Trimming took 3 bases from V and 3 from J, leaving 17 bases between them. Per germline, CDR1 LNHNV and CDR2 YYDKDF (reference sequence). This CDR3 contains 16 residues. As DNA, the CDR3 is TGTGCCACCAGCAGTGTAGGGGGACCACGGGACTATGGCTACACCTTC. Its translation: CATSSVGGPRDYGYTF.

This CDR3 is CASSLAGGSGTNEKLFF. DNA for the CDR3: TGTGCCAGCAGTTTAGCCGGGGGTAGCGGAACTAATGAAAAACTGTTTTTT. This chain uses TRBV28 with TRBJ1-4; tentative D call: TRBD1 (5 bases). V lost 2 bases, J lost 1 base, and 14 bases lay in between. CDR3 length: 17 amino acids. Germline V CDR1 and CDR2: MDHEN, SYDVKM.

The chain uses TRBV18 and TRBJ1-4, with TRBD1 matching 8 bases. Trimming at V came to 6 bases and at J to 6 bases, leaving 6 bases not matched to a gene. The length of the CDR3 is 14 residues. Germline lookup yields CDR1 KGHSH and CDR2 LQKENI. CDR3 residues: CASSPTGGHEKLFF. CDR3 nucleotides: TGTGCCAGCTCGCCTACAGGGGGGCATGAAAAACTGTTTTTT. The entire variable domain, with the rest obtained from reference TRBV18 and TRBJ1-4, is as follows: NAGVMQNPRHLVRRRGQEARLRCSPMKGHSHVYWYRQLPEEGLKFMVYLQKENIIDESGMPKERFSAEFPKEGPSILRIQQVVRGDSAAYFCASSPTGGHEKLFFGSGTQLSVL.

The gene calls are TRBV3-1 (or the pseudogene TRBV3-2) and TRBJ2-7, with D perhaps matching TRBD1 (5 bases). Germline V gives CDR1 LGHDT, CDR2 YNNKEL (reference sequence). The CDR3 loop spans 14 amino acids. V shed 4 bases and J shed 4 bases, with 14 bases lying between them. CDR3 sequence reads: CASSLSQGSYEQYF. DNA of the CDR3: TGTGCCAGCAGCCTGTCTCAGGGTTCGTACGAGCAGTACTTC.

The V call is TRBV9, the J call TRBJ2-3; TRBD2 matches 9 bases. Germline V gives CDR1 SGDLS, CDR2 YYNGEE. With 0 bases clipped from V and 3 bases from J, the junction kept 11 bases outside the gene matches. The CDR3 consists of 18 residues. CDR3 sequence (DNA): TGTGCCAGCAGCGTAGGAGGGGTAGCGGGGGCCCAGACAGATACGCAGTATTTT. Protein: CASSVGGVAGAQTDTQYF.

Worth noting for this clone: This same CDR3 is encoded by further DNA sequences in the sample. The rearrangement joins TRBV18 to TRBJ1-2; the D is unclear. Germline values: CDR1 KGHSH, CDR2 LQKENI. Trimming cost V 3 bases and J 3 bases, with 8 bases left between them. This CDR3 is 13 amino acids long. The CDR3 nucleotides read TGTGCCAGCTCACCCGGGAGGGACTATGGCTACACCTTC. Its protein is CASSPGRDYGYTF.

J is TRBJ2-6 and V is TRBV3-1 (or the pseudogene TRBV3-2); D is undetermined. Germline values: CDR1 LGHDT, CDR2 YNNKEL (reference sequence). Trimming left V 4 bases short and J 0 bases short, with 10 bases between. The CDR3 extends over 16 amino acids. CDR3 sequence (DNA): TGTGCCAGCAGCCCAATAGCCTTCTCTGGGGCCAACGTCCTGACTTTC. It specifies CASSPIAFSGANVLTF.